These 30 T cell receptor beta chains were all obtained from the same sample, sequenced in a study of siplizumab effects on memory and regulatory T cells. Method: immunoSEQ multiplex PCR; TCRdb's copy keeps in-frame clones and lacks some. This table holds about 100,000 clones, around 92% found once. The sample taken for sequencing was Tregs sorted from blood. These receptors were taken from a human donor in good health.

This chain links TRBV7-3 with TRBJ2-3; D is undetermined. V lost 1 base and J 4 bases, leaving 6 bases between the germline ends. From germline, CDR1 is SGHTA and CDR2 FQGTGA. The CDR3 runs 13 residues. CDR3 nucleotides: TGTGCCAGCAGCTTAAAACCCCCAGATACGCAGTATTTT. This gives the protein CASSLKPPDTQYF.

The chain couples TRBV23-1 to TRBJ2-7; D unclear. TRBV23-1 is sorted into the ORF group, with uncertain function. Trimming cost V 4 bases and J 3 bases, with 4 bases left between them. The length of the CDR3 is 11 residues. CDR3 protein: CASSPYYEQYF. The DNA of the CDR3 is TGCGCCAGCAGTCCGTACTACGAGCAGTACTTC.

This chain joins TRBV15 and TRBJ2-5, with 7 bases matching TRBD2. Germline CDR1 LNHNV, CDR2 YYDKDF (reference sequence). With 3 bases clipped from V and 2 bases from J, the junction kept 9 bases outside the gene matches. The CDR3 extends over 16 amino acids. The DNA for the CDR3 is TGTGCCACCAGCAGTGCCCGGGGGGACGGGCAAGAGACCCAGTACTTC. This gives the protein CATSSARGDGQETQYF.

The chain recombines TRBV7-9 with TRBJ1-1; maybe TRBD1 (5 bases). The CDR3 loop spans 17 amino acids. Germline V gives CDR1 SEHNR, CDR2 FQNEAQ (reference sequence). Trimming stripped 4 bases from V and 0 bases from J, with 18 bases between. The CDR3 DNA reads TGTGCCAGCAGCTCAACACCGACAGTTTTGTTGAACACTGAAGCTTTCTTT. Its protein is CASSSTPTVLLNTEAFF.

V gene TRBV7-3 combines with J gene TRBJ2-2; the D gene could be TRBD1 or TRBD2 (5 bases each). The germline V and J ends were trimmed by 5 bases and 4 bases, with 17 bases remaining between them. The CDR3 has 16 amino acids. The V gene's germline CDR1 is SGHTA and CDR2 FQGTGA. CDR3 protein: CASSPSGTAPTGELFF. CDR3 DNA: TGTGCCAGCAGCCCCTCCGGGACGGCCCCCACCGGGGAGCTGTTTTTT.

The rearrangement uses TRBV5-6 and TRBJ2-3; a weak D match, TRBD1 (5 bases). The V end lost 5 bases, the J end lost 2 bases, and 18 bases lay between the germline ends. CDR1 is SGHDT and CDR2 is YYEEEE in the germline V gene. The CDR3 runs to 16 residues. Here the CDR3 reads CASSLPVTGSTDTQYF. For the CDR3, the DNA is TGTGCCAGCAGTCTACCTGTTACAGGTTCCACAGATACGCAGTATTTT.

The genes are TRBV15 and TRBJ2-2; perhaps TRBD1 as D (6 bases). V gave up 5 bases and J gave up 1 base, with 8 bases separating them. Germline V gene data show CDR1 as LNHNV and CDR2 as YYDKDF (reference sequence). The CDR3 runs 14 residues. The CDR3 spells CATSYRENTGELFF. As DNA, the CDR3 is TGTGCCACCAGCTACAGGGAGAACACCGGGGAGCTGTTTTTT.

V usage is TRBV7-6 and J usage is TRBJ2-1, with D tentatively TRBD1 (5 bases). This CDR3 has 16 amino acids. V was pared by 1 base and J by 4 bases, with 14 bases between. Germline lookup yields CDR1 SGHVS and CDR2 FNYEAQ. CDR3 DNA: TGTGCCAGCAGCTTAGTTGTGGGGCTACTGTACAATGAGCAGTTCTTC. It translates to CASSLVVGLLYNEQFF.

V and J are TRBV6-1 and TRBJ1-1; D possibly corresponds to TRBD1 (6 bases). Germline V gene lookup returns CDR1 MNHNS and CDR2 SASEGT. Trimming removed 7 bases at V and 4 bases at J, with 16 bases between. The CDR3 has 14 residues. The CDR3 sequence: CASTIVRGSTEAFF. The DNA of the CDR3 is TGTGCCAGCACAATTGTGAGGGGGAGCACTGAAGCTTTCTTT.

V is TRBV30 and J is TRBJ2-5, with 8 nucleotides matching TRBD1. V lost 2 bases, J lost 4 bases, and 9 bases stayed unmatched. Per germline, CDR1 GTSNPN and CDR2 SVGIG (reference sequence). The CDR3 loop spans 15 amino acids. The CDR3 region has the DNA TGTGCCTGGAGTAAGGGGACAGGTGGCGGAGAGACCCAGTACTTC. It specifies CAWSKGTGGGETQYF. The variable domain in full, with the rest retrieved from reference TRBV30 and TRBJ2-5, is SQTIHQWPATLVQPVGSPLSLECTVEGTSNPNLYWYRQAAGRGLQLLFYSVGIGQISSEVPQNLSASRPQDRQFILSSKKLLLSDSGFYLCAWSKGTGGGETQYFGPGTRLLVL.

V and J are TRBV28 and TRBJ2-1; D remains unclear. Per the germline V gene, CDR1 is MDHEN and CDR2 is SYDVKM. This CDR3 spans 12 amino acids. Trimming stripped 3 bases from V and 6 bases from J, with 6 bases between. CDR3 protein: CASSFSFNEQFF. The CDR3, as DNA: TGTGCCAGCAGTTTCAGTTTCAATGAGCAGTTCTTC. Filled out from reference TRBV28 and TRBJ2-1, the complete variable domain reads DVKVTQSSRYLVKRTGEKVFLECVQDMDHENMFWYRQDPGLGLRLIYFSYDVKMKEKGDIPEGYSVSREKKERFSLILESASTNQTSMYLCASSFSFNEQFFGPGTRLTVL.

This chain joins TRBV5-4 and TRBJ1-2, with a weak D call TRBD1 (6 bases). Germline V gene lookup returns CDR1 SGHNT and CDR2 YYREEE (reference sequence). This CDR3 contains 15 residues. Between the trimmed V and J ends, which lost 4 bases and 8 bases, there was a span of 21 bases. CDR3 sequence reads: CASSPTPTGSYGYTF. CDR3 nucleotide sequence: TGTGCCAGCAGCCCAACTCCAACAGGGAGCTACGGCTACACCTTC.

The CDR3 loop is CASTDPGARFIVYEQYF. CDR3 in DNA: TGTGCCAGCACAGACCCAGGGGCCAGATTCATCGTCTACGAGCAGTACTTC. The rearrangement joins TRBV5-5 to TRBJ2-7, with D perhaps matching TRBD1 (6 bases). Germline V gene data show CDR1 as SGHKS and CDR2 as YYEKEE (reference sequence). The CDR3 spans 17 residues. V lost 6 bases and J lost 3, with 25 bases in between.

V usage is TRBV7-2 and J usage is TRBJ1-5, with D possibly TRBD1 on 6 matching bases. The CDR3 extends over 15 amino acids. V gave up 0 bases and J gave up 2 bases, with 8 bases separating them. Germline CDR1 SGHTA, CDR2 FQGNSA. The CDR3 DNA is TGTGCCAGCAGCTTAGCGGCAGGGGGCAATCAGCCCCAGCATTTT. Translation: CASSLAAGGNQPQHF.

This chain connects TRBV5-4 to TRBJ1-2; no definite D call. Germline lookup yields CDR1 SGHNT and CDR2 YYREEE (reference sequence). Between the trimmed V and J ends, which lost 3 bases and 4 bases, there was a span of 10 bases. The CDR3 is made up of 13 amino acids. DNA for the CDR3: TGTGCCAGCAGCTCGGACGTGACCTATGGCTACACCTTC. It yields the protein CASSSDVTYGYTF.

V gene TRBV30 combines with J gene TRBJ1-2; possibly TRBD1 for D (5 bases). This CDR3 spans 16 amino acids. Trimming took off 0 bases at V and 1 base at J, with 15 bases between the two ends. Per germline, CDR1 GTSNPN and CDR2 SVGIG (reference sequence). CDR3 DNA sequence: TGTGCCTGGAGTGTCCATGGTGTAGGGGTTAACTATGGCTACACCTTC. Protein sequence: CAWSVHGVGVNYGYTF.

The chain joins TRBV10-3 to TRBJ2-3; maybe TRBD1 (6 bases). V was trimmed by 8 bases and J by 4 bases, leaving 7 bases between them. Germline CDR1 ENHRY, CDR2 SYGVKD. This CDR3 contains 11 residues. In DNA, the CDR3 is TGTGCCATCCAGGGGTCAGATACGCAGTATTTT. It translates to CAIQGSDTQYF.

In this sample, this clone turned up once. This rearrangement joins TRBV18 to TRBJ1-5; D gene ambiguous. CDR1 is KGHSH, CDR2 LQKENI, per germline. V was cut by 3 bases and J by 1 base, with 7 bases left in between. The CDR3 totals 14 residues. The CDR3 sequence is CASSPTSSNQPQHF. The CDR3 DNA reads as TGTGCCAGCTCACCCACCTCAAGCAATCAGCCCCAGCATTTT.

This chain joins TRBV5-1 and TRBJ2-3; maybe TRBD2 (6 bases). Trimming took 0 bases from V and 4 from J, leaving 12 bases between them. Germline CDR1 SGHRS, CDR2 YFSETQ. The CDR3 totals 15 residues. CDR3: CASSLDGRMSDTQYF. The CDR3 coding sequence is TGCGCCAGCAGCTTGGACGGGAGAATGTCAGATACGCAGTATTTT.

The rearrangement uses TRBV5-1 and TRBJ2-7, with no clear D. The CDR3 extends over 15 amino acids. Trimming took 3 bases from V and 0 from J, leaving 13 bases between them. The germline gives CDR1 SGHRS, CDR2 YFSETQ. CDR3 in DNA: TGCGCCAGCAGCTATGGGCCACTGGTCTCCTACGAGCAGTACTTC. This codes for CASSYGPLVSYEQYF.

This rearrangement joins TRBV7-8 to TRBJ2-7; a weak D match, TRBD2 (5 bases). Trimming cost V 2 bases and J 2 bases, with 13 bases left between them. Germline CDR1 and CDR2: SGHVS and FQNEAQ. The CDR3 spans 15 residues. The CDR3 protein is CASSLTAGSAYEQYF. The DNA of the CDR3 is TGTGCCAGCAGCTTAACGGCGGGTTCTGCCTACGAGCAGTACTTC.

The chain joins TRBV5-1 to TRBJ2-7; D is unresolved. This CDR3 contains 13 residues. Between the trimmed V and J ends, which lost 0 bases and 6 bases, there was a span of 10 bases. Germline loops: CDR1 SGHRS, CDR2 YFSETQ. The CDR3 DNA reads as TGCGCCAGCAGCTTGGGTTCAGATCTCGAGCAGTACTTC. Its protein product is CASSLGSDLEQYF.

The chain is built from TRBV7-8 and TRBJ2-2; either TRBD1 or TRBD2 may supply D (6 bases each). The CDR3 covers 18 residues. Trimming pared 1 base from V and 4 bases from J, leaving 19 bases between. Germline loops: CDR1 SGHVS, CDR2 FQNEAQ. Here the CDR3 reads CASSLGAKGGPVTGELFF. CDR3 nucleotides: TGTGCCAGCAGCTTAGGGGCTAAGGGGGGTCCTGTCACCGGGGAGCTGTTTTTT.

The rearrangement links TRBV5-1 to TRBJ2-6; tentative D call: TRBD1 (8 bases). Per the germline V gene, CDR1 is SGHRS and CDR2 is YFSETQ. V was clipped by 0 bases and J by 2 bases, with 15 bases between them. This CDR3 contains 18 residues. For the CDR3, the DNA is TGCGCCAGCAGCTTGGGGACAGGGAGGGTCACTGGGGCCAACGTCCTGACTTTC. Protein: CASSLGTGRVTGANVLTF.

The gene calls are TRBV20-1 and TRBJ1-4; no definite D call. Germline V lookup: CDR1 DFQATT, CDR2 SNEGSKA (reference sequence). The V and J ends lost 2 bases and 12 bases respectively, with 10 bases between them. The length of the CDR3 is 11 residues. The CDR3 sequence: CSARLDPQLFF. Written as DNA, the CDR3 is TGCAGTGCTAGACTTGACCCCCAACTGTTTTTT.

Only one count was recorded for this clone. CDR3 nucleotides: TGTGCCAGCTCACCTGGACGGAACATGAACACTGAAGCTTTCTTT. This sequence encodes CASSPGRNMNTEAFF. V usage is TRBV18 and J usage is TRBJ1-1; no definite D call. Trimming removed 3 bases at V and 0 bases at J, with 11 bases between. Germline V gives CDR1 KGHSH, CDR2 LQKENI. This CDR3 spans 15 amino acids.

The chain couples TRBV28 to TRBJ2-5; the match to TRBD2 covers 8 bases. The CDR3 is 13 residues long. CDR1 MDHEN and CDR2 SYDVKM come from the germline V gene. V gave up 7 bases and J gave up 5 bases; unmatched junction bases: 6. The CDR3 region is CASIAGNGETQYF. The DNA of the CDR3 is TGTGCCAGCATAGCGGGAAATGGCGAGACCCAGTACTTC.

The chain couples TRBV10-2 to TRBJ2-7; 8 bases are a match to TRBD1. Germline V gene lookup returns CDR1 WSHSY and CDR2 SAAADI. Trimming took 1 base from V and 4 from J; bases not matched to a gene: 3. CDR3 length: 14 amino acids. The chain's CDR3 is CASSEYRGSYEQYF. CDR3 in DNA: TGCGCCAGCAGTGAGTACAGGGGGTCGTACGAGCAGTACTTC.

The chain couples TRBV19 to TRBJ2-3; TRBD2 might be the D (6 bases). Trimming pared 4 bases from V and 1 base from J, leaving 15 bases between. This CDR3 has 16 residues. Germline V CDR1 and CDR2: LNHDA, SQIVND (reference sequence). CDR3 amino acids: CASSKLLGLGTDTQYF. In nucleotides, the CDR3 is TGTGCCAGTAGTAAACTACTGGGACTGGGCACAGATACGCAGTATTTT.

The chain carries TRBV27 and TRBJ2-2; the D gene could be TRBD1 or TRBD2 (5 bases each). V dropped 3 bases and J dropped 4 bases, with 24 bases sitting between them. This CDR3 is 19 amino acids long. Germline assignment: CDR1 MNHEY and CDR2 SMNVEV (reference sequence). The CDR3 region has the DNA TGTGCCAGCAGTTTCCTCCGGGACCCTAGTACAATTGGCACCGGGGAGCTGTTTTTT. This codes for CASSFLRDPSTIGTGELFF.